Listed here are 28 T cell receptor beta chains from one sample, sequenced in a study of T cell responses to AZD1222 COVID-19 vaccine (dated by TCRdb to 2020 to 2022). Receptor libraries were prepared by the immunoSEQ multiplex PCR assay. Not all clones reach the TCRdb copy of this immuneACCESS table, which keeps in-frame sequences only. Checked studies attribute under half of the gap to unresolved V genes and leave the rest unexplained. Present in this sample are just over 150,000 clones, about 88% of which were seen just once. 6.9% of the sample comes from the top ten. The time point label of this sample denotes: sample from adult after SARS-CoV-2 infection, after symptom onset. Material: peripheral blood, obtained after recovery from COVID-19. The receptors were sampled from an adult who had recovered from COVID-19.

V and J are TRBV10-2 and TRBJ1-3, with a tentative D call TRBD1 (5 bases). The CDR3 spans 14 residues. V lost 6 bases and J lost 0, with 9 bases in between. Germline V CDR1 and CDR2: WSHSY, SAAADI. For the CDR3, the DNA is TGCGCCAGCAGGGAGGACATCTCTGGAAACACCATATATTTT. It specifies CASREDISGNTIYF.

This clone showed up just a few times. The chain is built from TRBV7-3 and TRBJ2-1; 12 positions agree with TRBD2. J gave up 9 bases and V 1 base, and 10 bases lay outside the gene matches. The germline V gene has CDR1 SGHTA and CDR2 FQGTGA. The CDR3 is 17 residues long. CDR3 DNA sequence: TGTGCCAGCAGCTTAAGTAATTGGACTAGCGGGATTTCTGAGCAGTTCTTC. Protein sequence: CASSLSNWTSGISEQFF.

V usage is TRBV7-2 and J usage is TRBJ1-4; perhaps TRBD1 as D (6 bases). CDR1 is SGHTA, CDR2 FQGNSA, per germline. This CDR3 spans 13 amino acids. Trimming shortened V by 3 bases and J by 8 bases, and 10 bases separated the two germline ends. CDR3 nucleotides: TGTGCCAGCAGCTTCAGGGGAGGGGAAAAACTGTTTTTT. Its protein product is CASSFRGGEKLFF.

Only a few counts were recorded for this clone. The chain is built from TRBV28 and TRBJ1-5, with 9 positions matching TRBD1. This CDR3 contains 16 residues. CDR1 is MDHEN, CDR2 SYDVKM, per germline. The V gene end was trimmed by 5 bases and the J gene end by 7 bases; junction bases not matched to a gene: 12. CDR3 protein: CASSPAGQGSQQPQHF. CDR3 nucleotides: TGTGCCAGCAGTCCGGCAGGACAGGGGTCGCAGCAGCCCCAGCATTTT.

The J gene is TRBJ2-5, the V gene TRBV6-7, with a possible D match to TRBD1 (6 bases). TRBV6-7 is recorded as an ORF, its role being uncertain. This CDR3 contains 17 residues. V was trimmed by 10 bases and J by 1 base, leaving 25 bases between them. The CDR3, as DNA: TGTGCCACCGCCTCCACCCAACACAGGGTCTTCCAAGAGACCCAGTACTTC. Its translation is CATASTQHRVFQETQYF.

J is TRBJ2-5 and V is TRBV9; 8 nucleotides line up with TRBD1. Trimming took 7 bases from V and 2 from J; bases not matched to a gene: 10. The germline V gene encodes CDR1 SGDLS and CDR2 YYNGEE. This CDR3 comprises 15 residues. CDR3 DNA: TGTGCCAGCGCAGGACAGGGATTACGTCAAGAGACCCAGTACTTC. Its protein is CASAGQGLRQETQYF.

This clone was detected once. The CDR3 region has the DNA TGTGCCAGCTACAAGCGAAATACGCCATACACTGAAGCTTTCTTT. It codes for CASYKRNTPYTEAFF. V usage is TRBV28 and J usage is TRBJ1-1; D gene uncertain. Trimming cost V 8 bases and J 3 bases, with 19 bases left between them. CDR1 is MDHEN and CDR2 is SYDVKM in the germline V gene. CDR3 size: 15 residues.

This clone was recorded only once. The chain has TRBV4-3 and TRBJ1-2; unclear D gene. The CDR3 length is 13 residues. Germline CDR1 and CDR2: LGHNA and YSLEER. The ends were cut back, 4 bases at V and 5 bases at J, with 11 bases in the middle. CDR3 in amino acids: CASSRTGSYGYTF. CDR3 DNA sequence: TGCGCCAGCAGCCGGACGGGGTCTTATGGCTACACCTTC.

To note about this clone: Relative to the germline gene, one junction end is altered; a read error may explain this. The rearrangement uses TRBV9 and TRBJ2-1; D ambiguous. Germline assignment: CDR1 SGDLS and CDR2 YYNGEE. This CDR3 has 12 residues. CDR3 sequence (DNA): TGTGCCAGCAGCGTAGGAGGCGGTGAGGAGTTCTTC. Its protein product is CASSVGGGEEFF.

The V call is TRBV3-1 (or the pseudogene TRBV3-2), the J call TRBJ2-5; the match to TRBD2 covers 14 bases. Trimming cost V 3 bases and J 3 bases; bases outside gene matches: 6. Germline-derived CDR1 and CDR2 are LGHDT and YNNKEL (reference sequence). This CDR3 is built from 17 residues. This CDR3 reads CASSHPLGLAGEETQYF. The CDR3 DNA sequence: TGTGCCAGCAGCCACCCCTTGGGACTAGCGGGAGAAGAGACCCAGTACTTC.

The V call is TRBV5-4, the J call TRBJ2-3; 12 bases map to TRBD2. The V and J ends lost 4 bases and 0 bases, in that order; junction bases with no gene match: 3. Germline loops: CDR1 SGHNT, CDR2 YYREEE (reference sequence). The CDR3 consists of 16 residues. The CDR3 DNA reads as TGTGCCAGCAGCAAAGGACTAGCGGGGAGCACAGATACGCAGTATTTT. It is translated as CASSKGLAGSTDTQYF.

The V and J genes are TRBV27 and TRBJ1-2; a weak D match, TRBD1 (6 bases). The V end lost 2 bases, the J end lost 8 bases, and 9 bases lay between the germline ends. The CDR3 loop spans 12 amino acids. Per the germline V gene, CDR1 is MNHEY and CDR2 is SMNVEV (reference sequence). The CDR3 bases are TGTGCCAGCAGTTTAACAGGGCTCGGCTACACCTTC. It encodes CASSLTGLGYTF.

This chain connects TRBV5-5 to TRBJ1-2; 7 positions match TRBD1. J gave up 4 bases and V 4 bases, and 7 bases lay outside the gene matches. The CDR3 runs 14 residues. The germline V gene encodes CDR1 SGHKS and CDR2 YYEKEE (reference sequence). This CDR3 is CASSLGDRLYGYTF. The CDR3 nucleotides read TGTGCCAGCAGCCTGGGGGACAGACTCTATGGCTACACCTTC.

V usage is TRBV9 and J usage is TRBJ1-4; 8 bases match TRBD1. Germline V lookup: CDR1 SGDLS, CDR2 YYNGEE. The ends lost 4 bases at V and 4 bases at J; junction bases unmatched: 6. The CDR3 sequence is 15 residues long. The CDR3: CASSLRTGLNEKLFF. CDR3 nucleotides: TGTGCCAGCAGCCTTCGGACAGGGCTTAATGAAAAACTGTTTTTT.

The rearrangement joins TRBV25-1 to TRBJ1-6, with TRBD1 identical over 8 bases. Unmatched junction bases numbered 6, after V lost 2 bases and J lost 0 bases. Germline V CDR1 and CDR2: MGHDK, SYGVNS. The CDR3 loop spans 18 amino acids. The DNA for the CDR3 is TGTGCCAGCAGTGAAGGGACAGGACTAAGCTCCTATAATTCACCCCTCCACTTT. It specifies CASSEGTGLSSYNSPLHF.

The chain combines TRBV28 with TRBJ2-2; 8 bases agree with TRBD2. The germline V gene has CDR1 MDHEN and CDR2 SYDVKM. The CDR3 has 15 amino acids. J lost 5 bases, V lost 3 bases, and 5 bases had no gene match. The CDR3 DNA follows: TGTGCCAGCAGTTTCCGGGGACTAGTGACCGGGGAGCTGTTTTTT. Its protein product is CASSFRGLVTGELFF.

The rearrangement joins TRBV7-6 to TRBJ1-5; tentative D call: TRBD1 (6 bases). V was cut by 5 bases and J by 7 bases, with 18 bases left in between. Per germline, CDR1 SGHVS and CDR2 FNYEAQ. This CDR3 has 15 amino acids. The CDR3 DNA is TGTGCCAGCAGCGCAAGCAGGGGAGGGTTGCAGCCCCAGCATTTT. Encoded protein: CASSASRGGLQPQHF.

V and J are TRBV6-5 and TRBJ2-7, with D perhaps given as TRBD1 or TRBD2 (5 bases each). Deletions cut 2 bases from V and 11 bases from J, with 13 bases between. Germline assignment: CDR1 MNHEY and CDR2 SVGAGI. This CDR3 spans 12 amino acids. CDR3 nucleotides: TGTGCCAGCAGTTACGGGGGTGTAGAGGAGTACTTC. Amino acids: CASSYGGVEEYF.

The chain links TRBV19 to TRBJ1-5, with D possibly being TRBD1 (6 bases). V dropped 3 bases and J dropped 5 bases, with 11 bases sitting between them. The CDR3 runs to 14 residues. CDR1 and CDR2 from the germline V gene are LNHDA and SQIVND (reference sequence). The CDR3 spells CASSMGDIHQPQHF. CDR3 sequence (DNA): TGTGCCAGTAGTATGGGGGACATTCATCAGCCCCAGCATTTT.

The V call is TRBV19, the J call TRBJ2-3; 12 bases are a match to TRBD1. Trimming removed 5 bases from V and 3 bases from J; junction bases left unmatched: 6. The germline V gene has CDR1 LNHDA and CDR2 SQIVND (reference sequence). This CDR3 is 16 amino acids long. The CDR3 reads CASSPVGQGATDTQYF. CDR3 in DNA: TGTGCCAGTAGTCCAGTGGGACAGGGGGCTACAGATACGCAGTATTTT.

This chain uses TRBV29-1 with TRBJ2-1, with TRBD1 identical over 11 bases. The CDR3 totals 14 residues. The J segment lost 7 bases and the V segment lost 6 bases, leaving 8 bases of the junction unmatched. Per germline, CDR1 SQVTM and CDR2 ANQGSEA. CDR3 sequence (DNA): TGCAGCGTGGATACCGGGACAGGGGGTAATGAGCAGTTCTTC. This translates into CSVDTGTGGNEQFF.

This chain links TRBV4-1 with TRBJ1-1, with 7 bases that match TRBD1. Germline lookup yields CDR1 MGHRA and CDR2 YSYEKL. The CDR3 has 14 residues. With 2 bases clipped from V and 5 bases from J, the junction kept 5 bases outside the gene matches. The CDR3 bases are TGCGCCAGCAGCCAAACAGGGGCTGGGACTGAAGCTTTCTTT. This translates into CASSQTGAGTEAFF.

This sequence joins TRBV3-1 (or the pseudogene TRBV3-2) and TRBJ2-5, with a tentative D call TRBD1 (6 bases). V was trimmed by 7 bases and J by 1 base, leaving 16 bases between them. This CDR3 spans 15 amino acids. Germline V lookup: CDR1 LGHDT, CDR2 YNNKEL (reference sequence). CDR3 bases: TGTGCCAGCACCCCAAGGATGGACAGCCAAGAGACCCAGTACTTC. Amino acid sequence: CASTPRMDSQETQYF.

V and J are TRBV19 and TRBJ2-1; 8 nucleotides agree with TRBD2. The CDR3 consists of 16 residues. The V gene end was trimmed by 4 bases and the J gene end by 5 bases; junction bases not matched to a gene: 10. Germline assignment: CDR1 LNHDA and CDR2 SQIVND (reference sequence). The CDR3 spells CASSKRSGGLDNEQFF. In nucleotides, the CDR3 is TGTGCCAGTAGTAAAAGGTCGGGAGGGCTGGACAATGAGCAGTTCTTC. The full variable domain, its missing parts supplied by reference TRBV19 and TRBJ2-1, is DGGITQSPKYLFRKEGQNVTLSCEQNLNHDAMYWYRQDPGQGLRLIYYSQIVNDFQKGDIAEGYSVSREKKESFPLTVTSAQKNPTAFYLCASSKRSGGLDNEQFFGPGTRLTVL.

Here the CDR3 DNA reads TGTGCCAGCAGCACGGACAGGGTGGGGGTAGAGACCCAGTACTTC. This encodes CASSTDRVGVETQYF. The chain uses TRBV6-5 and TRBJ2-5; 8 bases agree with TRBD1. Looked up from germline, CDR1 is MNHEY and CDR2 is SVGAGI. The CDR3 consists of 15 residues. V gave up 6 bases and J gave up 4 bases; unmatched junction bases: 10.

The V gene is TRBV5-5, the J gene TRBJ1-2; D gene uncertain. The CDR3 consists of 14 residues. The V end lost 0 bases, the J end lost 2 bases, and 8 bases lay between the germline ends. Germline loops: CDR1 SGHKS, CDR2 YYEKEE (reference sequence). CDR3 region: CASSLEGRNYGYTF. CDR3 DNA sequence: TGTGCCAGCAGCTTGGAGGGCAGAAACTATGGCTACACCTTC.

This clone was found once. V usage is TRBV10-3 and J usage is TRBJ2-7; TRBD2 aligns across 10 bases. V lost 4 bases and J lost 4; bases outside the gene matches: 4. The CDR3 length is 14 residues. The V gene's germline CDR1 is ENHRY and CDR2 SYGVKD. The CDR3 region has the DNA TGTGCCATCAGTGTCGGGACTAGCGCATACGAGCAGTACTTC. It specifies CAISVGTSAYEQYF.

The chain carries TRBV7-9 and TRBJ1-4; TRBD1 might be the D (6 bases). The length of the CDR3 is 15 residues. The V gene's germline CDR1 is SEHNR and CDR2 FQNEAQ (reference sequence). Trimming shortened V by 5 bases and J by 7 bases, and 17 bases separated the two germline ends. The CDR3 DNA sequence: TGTGCCAGCAGCCCTTTACAGGGAATACGTGAAAAACTGTTTTTT. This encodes CASSPLQGIREKLFF.